This T cell receptor (beta chain) was observed in a study of blood T cell repertoires in COVID-19. On the study more broadly: PBMCs, B-cell-depleted T cells, or T cells were the source of the cDNA or gDNA that made up the material.

Cohorts were determined from participant-reported clinical history. Some clones are missing from TCRdb's copy, which holds only in-frame ones; the method was immunoSEQ multiplex PCR. The sample carries some 320,000 clones, around 87% recorded once. Sequencing was done on a sample of PBMCs or T cells enriched from blood (not recorded which). The TCR was taken from a woman aged 25 to 45 who had recovered from COVID-19.

The CDR3 sequence is CASSPHPTTAETQYF. In DNA, the CDR3 is TGTGCCAGCAGCCCACACCCTACTACGGCAGAGACCCAGTACTTC. The genes are TRBV7-3 and TRBJ2-5, with D unclear. Germline-derived CDR1 and CDR2 are SGHTA and FQGTGA. This CDR3 region has 15 residues. With 5 bases removed from V and 4 bases from J, the gap between germline ends came to 17 bases.